This passage covers 15 T cell receptor beta chains from one sample sequenced in a study of T cells in tuberculosis. TCRdb keeps only in-frame clones here, not all; method: immunoSEQ multiplex PCR. The sample holds tens of thousands of clones; under 95% are singletons and the top ten take 1.5% to 2%. After thawing and overnight rest, PBMC were stained with GMM-loaded CD1B tetramer, viability dye and anti-CD3 for sorting. CD1B tetramers were loaded with Rhodococcus equi-derived C32 glucose monomycolate. The sample consisted of CD1b-GMM tetramer-negative cells sorted from PBMCs. Receptor source: an adult woman with latent tuberculosis.

The rearrangement joins TRBV12-2 to TRBJ2-5; TRBD1 is the table's D call and was not checked against the DNA. TRBV12-2 is a pseudogene. This CDR3 spans 16 amino acids. The CDR3: CASRRMSWDTQETQYF. The CDR3 DNA sequence: TGTGCAAGTCGCAGAATGTCTTGGGACACCCAAGAGACCCAGTACTTC.

This clone showed up just once. V usage is TRBV12-5 and J usage is TRBJ1-2; D is perhaps TRBD1 (6 bases). The V end was cut by 5 bases, the J end by 7 bases, with 17 bases between. The CDR3 has 14 amino acids. The germline gives CDR1 LGHNT, CDR2 FRNRAP. CDR3 loop: CASGLGGEGGGYTF. The CDR3 DNA is TGTGCTAGTGGTCTTGGGGGGGAGGGGGGTGGCTACACCTTC.

V usage is TRBV7-6 and J usage is TRBJ2-7, with D unclear. Trimming removed 5 bases from V and 5 bases from J, with 10 bases in between. In germline, CDR1 is SGHVS, CDR2 FNYEAQ. The CDR3 covers 12 residues. In DNA, the CDR3 is TGTGCCAGCAGCCCGTCCGCGGACGAGCAGTACTTC. Residues: CASSPSADEQYF.

V usage is TRBV6-5 and J usage is TRBJ2-3; perhaps TRBD1 as D (6 bases). The CDR3 runs to 14 residues. CDR1 is MNHEY, CDR2 SVGAGI, per germline. V was trimmed by 6 bases and J by 0 bases, leaving 10 bases between them. DNA for the CDR3: TGTGCCAGCAGCCAAGGACAGAGCACAGATACGCAGTATTTT. Amino acids: CASSQGQSTDTQYF.

The chain is built from TRBV19 and TRBJ1-5, with D hard to call. V lost 7 bases and J lost 7, with 8 bases in between. The V gene's germline CDR1 is LNHDA and CDR2 SQIVND (reference sequence). The CDR3 loop spans 11 amino acids. CDR3 protein: CASNAAQPQHF. Here the CDR3 DNA reads TGTGCCAGTAACGCTGCGCAGCCCCAGCATTTT.

The V and J genes are TRBV14 and TRBJ2-7; 10 bases align to TRBD2. The trim removed 4 bases at V and 0 bases at J, leaving 6 bases unmatched. The V gene's germline CDR1 is SGHDN and CDR2 FVKESK. The CDR3 covers 16 residues. DNA for the CDR3: TGTGCCAGCAGCCTTAGCGGGGGGCCTAGCTCCTACGAGCAGTACTTC. Translation gives CASSLSGGPSSYEQYF.

This chain links TRBV4-1 with TRBJ1-2; the D is unclear. From germline, CDR1 is MGHRA and CDR2 YSYEKL. Trimming left V 0 bases short and J 6 bases short, with 8 bases between. The CDR3 is 13 amino acids. The CDR3 DNA follows: TGCGCCAGCAGCCAAGATACAGAAGATGGCTACACCTTC. Its translation is CASSQDTEDGYTF.

This chain links TRBV5-1 with TRBJ2-2; 8 bases agree with TRBD1. The CDR3 is 17 residues long. Per germline, CDR1 SGHRS and CDR2 YFSETQ. With 0 bases clipped from V and 3 bases from J, the junction kept 7 bases outside the gene matches. CDR3 region: CASSLDLQGGHTGELFF. CDR3 DNA: TGCGCCAGCAGCTTGGATCTACAGGGGGGTCACACCGGGGAGCTGTTTTTT.

V is TRBV5-1 and J is TRBJ2-2; TRBD1 matches at 9 bases. J gave up 7 bases and V 4 bases, and 8 bases lay outside the gene matches. The CDR3 is 15 residues long. Germline assignment: CDR1 SGHRS and CDR2 YFSETQ. CDR3 DNA sequence: TGCGCCAGCAGCGCAGGGGACAGGGAGGTCGGGGAGCTGTTTTTT. Amino acids: CASSAGDREVGELFF.

V usage is TRBV28 and J usage is TRBJ2-3; D perhaps matches TRBD1 (5 bases). This CDR3 region has 15 residues. Trimming stripped 3 bases from V and 2 bases from J, with 12 bases between. Germline CDR1 and CDR2: MDHEN and SYDVKM. In DNA form, the CDR3 reads TGTGCCAGCAGTTTCCCAGGGTCAAACACAGATACGCAGTATTTT. Translation: CASSFPGSNTDTQYF.

For the CDR3, the DNA is TGTGCCAGTAGTATAGGGAGCGGCTACACCTTC. It yields the protein CASSIGSGYTF. V and J are TRBV19 and TRBJ1-2; D gene uncertain. The V and J ends lost 1 base and 8 bases respectively, with 5 bases between them. Germline CDR1 LNHDA, CDR2 SQIVND (reference sequence). CDR3 length: 11 amino acids. The whole variable domain, remainder taken from reference TRBV19 and TRBJ1-2, is DGGITQSPKYLFRKEGQNVTLSCEQNLNHDAMYWYRQDPGQGLRLIYYSQIVNDFQKGDIAEGYSVSREKKESFPLTVTSAQKNPTAFYLCASSIGSGYTFGSGTRLTVV.

The chain has TRBV5-1 and TRBJ1-2, with 8 bases aligning to TRBD1. This CDR3 comprises 18 residues. Per the germline V gene, CDR1 is SGHRS and CDR2 is YFSETQ. The V and J ends lost 0 bases and 3 bases, in that order; junction bases with no gene match: 13. CDR3 protein: CASSLGPPRGRFHYGYTF. The CDR3 nucleotides read TGCGCCAGCAGCTTGGGTCCGCCCAGGGGGCGCTTTCACTATGGCTACACCTTC.

V and J are TRBV7-9 and TRBJ1-5; no clear D. Germline V gene lookup returns CDR1 SEHNR and CDR2 FQNEAQ (reference sequence). The CDR3 contains 12 residues. With 6 bases removed from V and 6 bases from J, the gap between germline ends came to 9 bases. The CDR3 protein is CASSFGGQPQHF. The DNA for the CDR3 is TGTGCCAGCAGTTTTGGCGGTCAGCCCCAGCATTTT.

The V gene is TRBV19, the J gene TRBJ1-1; TRBD1 matches 10 bases. The CDR3 extends over 14 amino acids. The germline gives CDR1 LNHDA, CDR2 SQIVND (reference sequence). V was pared by 4 bases and J by 4 bases, with 3 bases of the junction left unmatched. The CDR3 region is CASSKGQGITEAFF. Here the CDR3 DNA reads TGTGCCAGTAGTAAGGGACAGGGGATCACTGAAGCTTTCTTT.

V gene TRBV13 combines with J gene TRBJ1-3; 8 bases line up with TRBD1. Looked up from germline, CDR1 is PRHDT and CDR2 is FYEKMQ (reference sequence). The junction had 9 bases not matched to a gene; V was cut back by 5 bases and J by 0 bases. This CDR3 has 17 amino acids. The DNA for the CDR3 is TGTGCCAGCAGCGCCAGGACAGGGCTTTTCTCTGGAAACACCATATATTTT. It yields the protein CASSARTGLFSGNTIYF.